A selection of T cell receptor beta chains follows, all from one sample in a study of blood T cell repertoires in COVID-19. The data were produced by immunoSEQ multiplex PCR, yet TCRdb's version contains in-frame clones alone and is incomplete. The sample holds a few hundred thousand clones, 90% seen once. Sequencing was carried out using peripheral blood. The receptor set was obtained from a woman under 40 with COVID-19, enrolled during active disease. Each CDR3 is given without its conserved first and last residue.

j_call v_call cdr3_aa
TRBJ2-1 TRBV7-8 ASSLQLAGEQF
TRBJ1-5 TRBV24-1 ATSDWGDQPQH
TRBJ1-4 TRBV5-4 ASSAGTEQSTNEKLF
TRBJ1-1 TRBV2 ASSDRGEAEAF
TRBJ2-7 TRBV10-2 ASIGDREGYEQY
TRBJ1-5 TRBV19 ASGRRTGLNQPQH
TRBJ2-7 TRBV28 ASSFKVSEADSSYEQY
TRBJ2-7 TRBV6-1 ASRLGQSYEQY
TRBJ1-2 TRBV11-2 ASSPRTGWGYT
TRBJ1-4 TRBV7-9 ASSLFNGGTGGEKLF
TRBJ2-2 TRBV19 ASSYDRGGLNTGELF
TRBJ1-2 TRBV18 ASSPPDSPEGYT
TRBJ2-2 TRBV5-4 ASSLGGVMTANTGELF
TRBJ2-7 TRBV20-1 SASSGDRTYEQY
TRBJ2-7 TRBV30 AWRASETYEQY